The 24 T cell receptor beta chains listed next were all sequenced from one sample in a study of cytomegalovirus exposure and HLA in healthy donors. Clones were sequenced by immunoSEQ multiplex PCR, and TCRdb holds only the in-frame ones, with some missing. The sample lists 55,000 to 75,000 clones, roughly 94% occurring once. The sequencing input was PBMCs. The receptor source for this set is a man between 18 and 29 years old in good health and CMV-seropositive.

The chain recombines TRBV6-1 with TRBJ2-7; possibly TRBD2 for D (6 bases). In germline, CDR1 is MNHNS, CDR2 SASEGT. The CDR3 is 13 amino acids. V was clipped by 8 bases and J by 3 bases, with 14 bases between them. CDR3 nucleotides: TGTGCCAGCCAAATCTCCGGGGGCTACGAGCAGTACTTC. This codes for CASQISGGYEQYF.

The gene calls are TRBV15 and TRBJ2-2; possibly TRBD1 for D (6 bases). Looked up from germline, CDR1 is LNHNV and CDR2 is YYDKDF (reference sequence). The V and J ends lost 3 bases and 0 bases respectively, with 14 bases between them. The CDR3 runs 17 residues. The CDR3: CATSSPDRFANTGELFF. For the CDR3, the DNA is TGTGCCACCAGCAGTCCAGACAGGTTCGCGAACACCGGGGAGCTGTTTTTT.

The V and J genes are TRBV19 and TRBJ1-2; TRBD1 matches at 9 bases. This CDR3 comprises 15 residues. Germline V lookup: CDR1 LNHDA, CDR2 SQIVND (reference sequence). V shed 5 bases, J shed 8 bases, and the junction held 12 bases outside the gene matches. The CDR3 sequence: CASSGGTGPGGGYTF. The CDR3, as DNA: TGTGCCAGTAGTGGGGGGACAGGGCCCGGAGGAGGCTACACCTTC.

The CDR3, as DNA: TGTGCCATCAGCGGACAGTTGAACACCGGGGAGCTGTTTTTT. Protein: CAISGQLNTGELFF. The chain links TRBV10-3 to TRBJ2-2, with D perhaps TRBD1 (6 bases). The length of the CDR3 is 14 residues. V lost 6 bases to trimming and J lost 1 base, with 9 bases between them. Germline V gene data show CDR1 as ENHRY and CDR2 as SYGVKD.

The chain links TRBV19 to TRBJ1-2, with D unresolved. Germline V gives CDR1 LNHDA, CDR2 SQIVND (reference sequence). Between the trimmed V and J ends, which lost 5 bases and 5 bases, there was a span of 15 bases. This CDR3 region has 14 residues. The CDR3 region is CASSPPTARYGYTF. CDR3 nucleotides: TGTGCCAGTAGTCCCCCTACGGCGAGGTATGGCTACACCTTC.

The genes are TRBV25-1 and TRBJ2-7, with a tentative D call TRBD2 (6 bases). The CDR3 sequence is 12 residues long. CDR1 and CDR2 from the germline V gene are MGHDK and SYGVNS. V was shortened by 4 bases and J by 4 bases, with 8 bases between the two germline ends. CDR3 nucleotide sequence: TGTGCCAGCAGTGCCCGGGGGTACGAGCAGTACTTC. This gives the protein CASSARGYEQYF.

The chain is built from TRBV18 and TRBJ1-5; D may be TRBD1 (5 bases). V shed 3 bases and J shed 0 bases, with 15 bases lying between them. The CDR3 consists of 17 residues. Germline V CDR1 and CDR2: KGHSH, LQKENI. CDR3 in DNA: TGTGCCAGCTCACCTCGGGACTCTTACAATAGCAATCAGCCCCAGCATTTT. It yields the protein CASSPRDSYNSNQPQHF.

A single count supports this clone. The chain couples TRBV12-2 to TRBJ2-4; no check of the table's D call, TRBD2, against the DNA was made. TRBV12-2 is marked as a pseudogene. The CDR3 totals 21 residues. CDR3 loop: CASRLAVWVLRRGIAKNIQYF. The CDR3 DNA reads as TGTGCAAGTCGCTTAGCCGTATGGGTGCTCAGGAGGGGTATAGCCAAAAACATTCAGTACTTC.

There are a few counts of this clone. CDR3 bases: TGTGCCAGCAGTTTTCGGGTCCCTTCCTACGAGCAGTACTTC. It codes for CASSFRVPSYEQYF. The V and J genes are TRBV6-5 and TRBJ2-7; D unclear. The germline V gene has CDR1 MNHEY and CDR2 SVGAGI. The CDR3 extends over 14 amino acids. The V end lost 4 bases, the J end lost 1 base, and 11 bases lay between the germline ends.

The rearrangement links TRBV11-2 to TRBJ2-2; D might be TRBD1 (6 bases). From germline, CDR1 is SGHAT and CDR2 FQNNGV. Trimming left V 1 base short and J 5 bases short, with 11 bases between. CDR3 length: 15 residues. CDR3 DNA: TGTGCCAGCAGCTTAGGAGGGCAGGGGACCGGGGAGCTGTTTTTT. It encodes CASSLGGQGTGELFF.

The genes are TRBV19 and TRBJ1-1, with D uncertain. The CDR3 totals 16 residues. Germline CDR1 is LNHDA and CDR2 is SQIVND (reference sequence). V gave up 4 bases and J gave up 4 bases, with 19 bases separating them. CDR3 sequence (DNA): TGTGCCAGTAGTACCCCCCGAGAAACCCGTGTCACTGAAGCTTTCTTT. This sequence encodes CASSTPRETRVTEAFF.

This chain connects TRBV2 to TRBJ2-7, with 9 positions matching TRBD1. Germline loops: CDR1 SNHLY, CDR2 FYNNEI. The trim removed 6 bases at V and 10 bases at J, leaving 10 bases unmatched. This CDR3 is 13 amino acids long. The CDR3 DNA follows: TGTGCCAGCAGCGGTTCGGACAGGGGTTGTCAGTACTTC. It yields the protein CASSGSDRGCQYF. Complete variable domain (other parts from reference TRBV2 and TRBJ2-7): EPEVTQTPSHQVTQMGQEVILRCVPISNHLYFYWYRQILGQKVEFLVSFYNNEISEKSEIFDDQFSVERPDGSNFTLKIRSTKLEDSAMYFCASSGSDRGCQYFGPGTRLTVT.

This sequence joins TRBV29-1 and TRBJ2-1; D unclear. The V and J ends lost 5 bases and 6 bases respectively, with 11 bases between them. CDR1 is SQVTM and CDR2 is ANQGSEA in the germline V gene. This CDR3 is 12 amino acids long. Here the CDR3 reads CSVSLAINEQFF. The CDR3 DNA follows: TGCAGCGTTTCCCTGGCCATCAATGAGCAGTTCTTC.

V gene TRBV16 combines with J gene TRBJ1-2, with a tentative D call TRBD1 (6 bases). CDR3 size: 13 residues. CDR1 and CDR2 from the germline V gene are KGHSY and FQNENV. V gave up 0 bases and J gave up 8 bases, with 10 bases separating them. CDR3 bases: TGTGCCAGCAGCCAATCGCAGAGGGGGGGCTACACCTTC. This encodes CASSQSQRGGYTF.

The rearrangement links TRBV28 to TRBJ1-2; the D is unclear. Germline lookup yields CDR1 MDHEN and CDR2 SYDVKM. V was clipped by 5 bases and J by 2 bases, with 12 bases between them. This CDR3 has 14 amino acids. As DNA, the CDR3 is TGTGCCAGCAGTCCCCCCCACATCAACTATGGCTACACCTTC. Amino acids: CASSPPHINYGYTF.

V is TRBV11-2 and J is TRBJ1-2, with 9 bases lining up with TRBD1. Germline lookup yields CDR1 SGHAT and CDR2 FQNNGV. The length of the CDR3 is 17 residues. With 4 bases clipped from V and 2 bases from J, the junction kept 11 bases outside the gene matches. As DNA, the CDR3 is TGTGCCAGCAGCTACGGCTCCGGGACAGGGTTAAACTATGGCTACACCTTC. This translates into CASSYGSGTGLNYGYTF.

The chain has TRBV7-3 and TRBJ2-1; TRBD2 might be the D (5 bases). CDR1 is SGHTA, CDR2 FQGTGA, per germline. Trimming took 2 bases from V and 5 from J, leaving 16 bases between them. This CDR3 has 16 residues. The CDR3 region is CASSLEGSRINNEQFF. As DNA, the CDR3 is TGTGCCAGCAGCTTAGAGGGCAGTCGGATAAACAATGAGCAGTTCTTC.

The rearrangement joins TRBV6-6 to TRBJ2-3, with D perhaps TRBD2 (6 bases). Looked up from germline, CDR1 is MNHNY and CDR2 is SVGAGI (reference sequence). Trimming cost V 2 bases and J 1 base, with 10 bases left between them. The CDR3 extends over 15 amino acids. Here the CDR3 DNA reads TGTGCCAGCAGTTACGCGGGGTACGGCACAGATACGCAGTATTTT. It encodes CASSYAGYGTDTQYF.

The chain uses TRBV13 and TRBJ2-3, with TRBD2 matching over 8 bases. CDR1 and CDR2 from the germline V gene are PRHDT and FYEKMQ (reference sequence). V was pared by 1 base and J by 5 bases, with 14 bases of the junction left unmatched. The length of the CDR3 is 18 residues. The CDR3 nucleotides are TGTGCCAGCAGCTTAGTTGGGTCGGGGGGGCCTTTTGAAGATACGCAGTATTTT. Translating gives CASSLVGSGGPFEDTQYF.

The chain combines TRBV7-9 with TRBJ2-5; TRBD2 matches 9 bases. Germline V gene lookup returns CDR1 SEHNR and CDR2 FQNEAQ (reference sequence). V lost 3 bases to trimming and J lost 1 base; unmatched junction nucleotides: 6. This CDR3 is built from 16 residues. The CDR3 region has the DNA TGTGCCAGCAGCTTTACGAGCGGGAGGCTCCAAGAGACCCAGTACTTC. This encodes CASSFTSGRLQETQYF.

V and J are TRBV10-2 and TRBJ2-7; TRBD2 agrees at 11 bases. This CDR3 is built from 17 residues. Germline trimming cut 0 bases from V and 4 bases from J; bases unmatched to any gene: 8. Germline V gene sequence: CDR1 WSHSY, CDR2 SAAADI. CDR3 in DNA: TGCGCCAGCAGTGAGTCGACTAGCGGGAAGACGGGATACGAGCAGTACTTC. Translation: CASSESTSGKTGYEQYF.

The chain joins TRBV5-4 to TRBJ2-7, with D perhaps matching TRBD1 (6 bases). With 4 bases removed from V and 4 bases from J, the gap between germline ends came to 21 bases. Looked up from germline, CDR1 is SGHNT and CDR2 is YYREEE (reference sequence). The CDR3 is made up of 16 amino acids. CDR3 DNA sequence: TGTGCCAGCAGCCCCCAGGGGTCCCTCCTCCCTTACGAGCAGTACTTC. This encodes CASSPQGSLLPYEQYF.

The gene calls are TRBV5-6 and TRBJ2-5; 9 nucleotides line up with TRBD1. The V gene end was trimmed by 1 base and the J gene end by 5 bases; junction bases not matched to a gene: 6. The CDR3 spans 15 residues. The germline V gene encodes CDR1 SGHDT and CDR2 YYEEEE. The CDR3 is CASSLYRTGAETQYF. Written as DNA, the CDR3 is TGTGCCAGCAGCTTGTACCGGACAGGGGCCGAGACCCAGTACTTC.

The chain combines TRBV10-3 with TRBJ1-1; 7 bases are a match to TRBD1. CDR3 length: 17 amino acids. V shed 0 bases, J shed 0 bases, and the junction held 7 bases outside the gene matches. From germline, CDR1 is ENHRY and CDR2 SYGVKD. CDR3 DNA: TGTGCCATCAGTGAGTCGAATTTGGGACAGATGAACACTGAAGCTTTCTTT. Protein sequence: CAISESNLGQMNTEAFF.